This T cell receptor (beta chain) was sequenced during a study of OX40 agonist ivuxolimab in advanced cancers. V was cut by 0 bases and J by 0 bases, with 5 bases left in between. Germline assignment: CDR1 SGHVS and CDR2 FNYEAQ. There are 15 residues in the CDR3. Only in-frame clones appear in the TCRdb table, and some are missing; sequencing was by immunoSEQ multiplex PCR. Among just under 20,000 clones listed, about 81% were seen once. This receptor was taken from an adult with an advanced solid tumor such as melanoma, head and neck, liver or kidney cancer. The sequences come from CD4+ or CD8+ T cells sorted from blood, collected in a trial of the OX40 agonist ivuxolimab. V is TRBV7-6 and J is TRBJ2-2, with unresolved D. This chain's CDR3 is CASSLAGTNTGELFF. CDR3 nucleotides: TGTGCCAGCAGCTTAGCGGGGACGAACACCGGGGAGCTGTTTTTT. The full variable domain, rest sourced from reference TRBV7-6 and TRBJ2-2, is GAGVSQSPRYKVTKRGQDVALRCDPISGHVSLYWYRQALGQGPEFLTYFNYEAQQDKSGLPNDRFSAERPEGSISTLTIQRTEQRDSAMYRCASSLAGTNTGELFFGEGSRLTVL.